In this sample, the clone carrying this T cell receptor beta chain turned up a few times. V shed 9 bases and J shed 3 bases, with 7 bases lying between them. CDR1 and CDR2 from the germline V gene are KGHDR and SFDVKD. The CDR3 is made up of 11 amino acids. This entry is derived from a study of HIV-infected patients and healthy controls. TCRdb reprocessed the 5' RACE reads via MiXCR and lists one record per CDR3 protein. In the table there are roughly 70,000 distinct CDR3 sequences, roughly a sixth of which are singletons. Sequenced material: CD4+ T cells from blood. This sequence joins TRBV24-1 and TRBJ1-1; D gene unclear. The TCR was taken from a human donor in good health. CDR3 sequence: CATQKDTEAFF. The DNA of the CDR3 is TGTGCCACCCAGAAAGACACTGAAGCTTTCTTT.